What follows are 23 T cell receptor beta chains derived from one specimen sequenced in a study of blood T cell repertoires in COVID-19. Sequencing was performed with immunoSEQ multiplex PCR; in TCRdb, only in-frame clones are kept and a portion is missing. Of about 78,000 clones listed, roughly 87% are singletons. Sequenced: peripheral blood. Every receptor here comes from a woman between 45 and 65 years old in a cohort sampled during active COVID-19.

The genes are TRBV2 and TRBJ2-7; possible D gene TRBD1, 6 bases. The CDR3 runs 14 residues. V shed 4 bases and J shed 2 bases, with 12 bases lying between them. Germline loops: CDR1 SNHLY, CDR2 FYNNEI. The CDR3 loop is CASSGTAPPYEQYF. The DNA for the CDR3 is TGTGCCAGCAGTGGGACAGCTCCACCCTACGAGCAGTACTTC.

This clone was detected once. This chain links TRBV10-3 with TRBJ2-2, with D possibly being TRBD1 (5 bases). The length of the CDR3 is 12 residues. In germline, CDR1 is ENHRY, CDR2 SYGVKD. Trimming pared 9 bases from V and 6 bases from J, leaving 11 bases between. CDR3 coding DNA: TGTGCCATAAGCCCAGGGTCCGGGGAGCTGTTTTTT. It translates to CAISPGSGELFF.

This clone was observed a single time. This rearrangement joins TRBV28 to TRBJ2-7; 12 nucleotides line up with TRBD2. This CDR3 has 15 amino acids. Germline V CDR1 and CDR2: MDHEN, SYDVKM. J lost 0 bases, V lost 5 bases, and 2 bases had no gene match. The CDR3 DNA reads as TGTGCCAGCAGTAGGACTAGCGGGAACTCCTACGAGCAGTACTTC. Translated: CASSRTSGNSYEQYF. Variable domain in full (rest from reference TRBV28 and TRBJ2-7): DVKVTQSSRYLVKRTGEKVFLECVQDMDHENMFWYRQDPGLGLRLIYFSYDVKMKEKGDIPEGYSVSREKKERFSLILESASTNQTSMYLCASSRTSGNSYEQYFGPGTRLTVT.

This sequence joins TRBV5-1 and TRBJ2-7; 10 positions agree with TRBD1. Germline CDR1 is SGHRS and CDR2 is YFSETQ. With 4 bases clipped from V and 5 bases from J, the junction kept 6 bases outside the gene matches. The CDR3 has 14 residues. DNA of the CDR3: TGCGCCAGCAGCGGGGGACAGGGGATCAACGAGCAGTACTTC. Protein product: CASSGGQGINEQYF.

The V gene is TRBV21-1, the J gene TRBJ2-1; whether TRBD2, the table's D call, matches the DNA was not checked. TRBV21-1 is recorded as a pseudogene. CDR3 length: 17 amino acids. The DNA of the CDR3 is TGTGCCAGCAGCACGAGACTAGTCCGTGGGGCTTTTGGTGAGCAGTTCTTC. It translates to CASSTRLVRGAFGEQFF.

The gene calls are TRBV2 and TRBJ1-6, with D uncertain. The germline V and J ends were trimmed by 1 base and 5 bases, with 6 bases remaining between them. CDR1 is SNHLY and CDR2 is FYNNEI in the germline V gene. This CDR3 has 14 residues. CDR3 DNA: TGTGCCAGCAGTGAAGACAAAGATAATTCACCCCTCCACTTT. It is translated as CASSEDKDNSPLHF.

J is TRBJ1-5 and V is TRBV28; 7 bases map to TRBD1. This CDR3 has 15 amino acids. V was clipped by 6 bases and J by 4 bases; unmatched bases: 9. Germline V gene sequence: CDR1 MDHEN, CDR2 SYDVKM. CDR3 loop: CASRDWTGPNQPQHF. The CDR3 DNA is TGTGCCAGCAGGGATTGGACAGGACCGAATCAGCCCCAGCATTTT.

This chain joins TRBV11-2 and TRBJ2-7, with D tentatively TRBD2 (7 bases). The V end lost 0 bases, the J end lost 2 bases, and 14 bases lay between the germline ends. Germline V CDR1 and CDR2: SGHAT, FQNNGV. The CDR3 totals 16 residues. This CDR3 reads CASSLDYGGGTYEQYF. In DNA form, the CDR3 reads TGTGCCAGCAGCTTAGATTATGGCGGGGGCACCTACGAGCAGTACTTC.

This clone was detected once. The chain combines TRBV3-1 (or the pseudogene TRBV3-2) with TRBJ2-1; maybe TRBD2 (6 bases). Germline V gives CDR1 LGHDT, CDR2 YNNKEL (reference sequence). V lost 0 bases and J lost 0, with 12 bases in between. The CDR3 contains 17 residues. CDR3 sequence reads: CASSQDNGGNSYNEQFF. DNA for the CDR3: TGTGCCAGCAGCCAAGATAATGGCGGGAACTCCTACAATGAGCAGTTCTTC.

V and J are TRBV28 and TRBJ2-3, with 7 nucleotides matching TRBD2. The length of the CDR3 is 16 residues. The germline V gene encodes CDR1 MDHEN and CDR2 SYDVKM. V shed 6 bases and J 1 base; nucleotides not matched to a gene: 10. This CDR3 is CASRESSGDRTDTQYF. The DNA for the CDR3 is TGTGCCAGCAGGGAATCGAGCGGGGACCGCACAGATACGCAGTATTTT.

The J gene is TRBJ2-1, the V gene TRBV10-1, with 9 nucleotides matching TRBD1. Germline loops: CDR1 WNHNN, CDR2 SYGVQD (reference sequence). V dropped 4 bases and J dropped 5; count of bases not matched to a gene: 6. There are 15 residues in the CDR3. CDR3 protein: CASSGGTGTNNEQFF. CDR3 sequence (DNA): TGCGCCAGCAGTGGGGGGACAGGGACGAACAATGAGCAGTTCTTC.

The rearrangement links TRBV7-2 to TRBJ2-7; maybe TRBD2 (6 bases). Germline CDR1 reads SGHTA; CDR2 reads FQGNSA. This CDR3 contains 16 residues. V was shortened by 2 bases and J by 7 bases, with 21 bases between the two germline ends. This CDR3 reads CASSLTGLWRPGEQYF. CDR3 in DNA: TGTGCCAGCAGCTTAACCGGACTATGGAGACCGGGGGAGCAGTACTTC.

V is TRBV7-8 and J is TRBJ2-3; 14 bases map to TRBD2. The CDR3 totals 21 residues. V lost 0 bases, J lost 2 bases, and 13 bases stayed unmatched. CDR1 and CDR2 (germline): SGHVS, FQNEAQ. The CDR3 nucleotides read TGTGCCAGCAGCTTAGCGAAGGGGACTAGCGGGAGCTTATCCTACACAGATACGCAGTATTTT. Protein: CASSLAKGTSGSLSYTDTQYF.

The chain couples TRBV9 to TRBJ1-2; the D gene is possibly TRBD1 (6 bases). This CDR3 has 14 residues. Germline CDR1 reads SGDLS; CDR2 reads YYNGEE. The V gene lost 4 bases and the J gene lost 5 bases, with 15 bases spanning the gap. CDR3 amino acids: CASSSQQGSYGYTF. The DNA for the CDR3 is TGTGCCAGCAGCTCCCAACAGGGTTCGTATGGCTACACCTTC.

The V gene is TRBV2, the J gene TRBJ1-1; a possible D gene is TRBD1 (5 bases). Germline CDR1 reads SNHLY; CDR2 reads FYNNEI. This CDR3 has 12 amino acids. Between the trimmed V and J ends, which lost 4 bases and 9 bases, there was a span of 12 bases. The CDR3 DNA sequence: TGTGCCAGCAGTGTCGTCAGGGCGAAAGCTTTCTTT. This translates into CASSVVRAKAFF.

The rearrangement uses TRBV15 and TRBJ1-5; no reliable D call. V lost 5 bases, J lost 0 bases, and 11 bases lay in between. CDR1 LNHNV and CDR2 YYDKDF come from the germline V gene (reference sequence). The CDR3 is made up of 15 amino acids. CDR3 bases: TGTGCCACCAGCGGACCCCGGGGTAGCAATCAGCCCCAGCATTTT. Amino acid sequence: CATSGPRGSNQPQHF.

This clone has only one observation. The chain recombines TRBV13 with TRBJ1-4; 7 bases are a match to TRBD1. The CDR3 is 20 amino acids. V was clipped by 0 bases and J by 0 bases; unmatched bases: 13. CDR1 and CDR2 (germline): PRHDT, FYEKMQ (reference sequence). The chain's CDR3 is CASSLGLGGGQTATNEKLFF. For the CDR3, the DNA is TGTGCCAGCAGCTTAGGCCTTGGTGGGGGACAGACGGCAACTAATGAAAAACTGTTTTTT.

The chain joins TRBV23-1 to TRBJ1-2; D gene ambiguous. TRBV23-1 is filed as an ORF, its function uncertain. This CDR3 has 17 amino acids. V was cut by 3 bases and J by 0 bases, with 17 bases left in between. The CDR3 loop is CASSHRPRDPANYGYTF. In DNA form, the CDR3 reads TGCGCCAGCAGTCACCGCCCCCGGGATCCAGCTAACTATGGCTACACCTTC.

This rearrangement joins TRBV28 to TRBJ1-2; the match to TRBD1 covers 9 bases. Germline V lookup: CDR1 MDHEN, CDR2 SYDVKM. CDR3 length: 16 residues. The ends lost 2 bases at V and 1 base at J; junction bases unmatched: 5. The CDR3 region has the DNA TGTGCCAGCAGTTTAAGGGGGACAGGGAATAACTATGGCTACACCTTC. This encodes CASSLRGTGNNYGYTF.

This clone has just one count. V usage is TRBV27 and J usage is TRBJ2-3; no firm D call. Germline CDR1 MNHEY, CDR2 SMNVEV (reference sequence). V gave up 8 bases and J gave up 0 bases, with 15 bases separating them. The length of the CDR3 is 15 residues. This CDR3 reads CASGPVNPSTDTQYF. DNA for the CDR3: TGTGCCAGCGGGCCGGTGAATCCTAGCACAGATACGCAGTATTTT.

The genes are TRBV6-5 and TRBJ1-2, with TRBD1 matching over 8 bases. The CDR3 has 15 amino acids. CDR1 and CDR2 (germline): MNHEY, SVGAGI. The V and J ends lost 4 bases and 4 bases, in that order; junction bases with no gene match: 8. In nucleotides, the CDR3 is TGTGCCAGCAGTTCGACAGGGGAAGCCAGCTATGGCTACACCTTC. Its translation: CASSSTGEASYGYTF.

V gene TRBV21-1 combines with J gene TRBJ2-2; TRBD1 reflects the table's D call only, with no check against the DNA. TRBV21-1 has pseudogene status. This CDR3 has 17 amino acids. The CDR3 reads CASSLEGGPTNTGELFF. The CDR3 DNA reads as TGTGCCAGCAGCCTAGAAGGGGGACCGACGAACACCGGGGAGCTGTTTTTT.

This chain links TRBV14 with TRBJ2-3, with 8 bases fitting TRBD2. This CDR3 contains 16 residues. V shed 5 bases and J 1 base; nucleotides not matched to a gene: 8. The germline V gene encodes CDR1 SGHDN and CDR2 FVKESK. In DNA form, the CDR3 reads TGTGCCAGCAGCTCCGGACTAGCCGAGGGCACAGATACGCAGTATTTT. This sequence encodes CASSSGLAEGTDTQYF.